This T cell receptor beta chain was recovered during a study of blood T cell repertoires in COVID-19. In the source study's methods: Quantification of nucleated cells was approximated via reference gene primer amplification. Profiled with immunoSEQ multiplex PCR; TCRdb holds only in-frame clones, not every one. Clone size and V and J calls were adopted from that table, with D and trimming inferred from the DNA. The repertoire holds about 240,000 clones, approximately 86% seen once, with about 3.3% in the top ten. CDR3 length: 18 amino acids. J lost 2 bases, V lost 5 bases, and 9 bases had no gene match. The germline gives CDR1 SGDLS, CDR2 YYNGEE. The cohort comprised adults aged about 18 to 100 years residing in approximately 25 US areas. Cohorts were assigned according to the clinical history that participants reported.

The receptor's source is a woman aged 40 to 50 with acute COVID-19. The sample taken for sequencing was PBMCs or T cells enriched from blood (not recorded which). The rearrangement joins TRBV9 to TRBJ2-6, with 11 nucleotides matching TRBD1. The CDR3 DNA follows: TGTGCCAGCAGTGCCGGACAGGGGGCCATCCCTGGGGCCAACGTCCTGACTTTC. Protein: CASSAGQGAIPGANVLTF.